The 12 T cell receptor beta chains presented below share a single source sample, sequenced in a study of T cell responses to AZD1222 COVID-19 vaccine. The method was immunoSEQ multiplex PCR; TCRdb's version includes in-frame clones alone and lacks a portion of them. In the table there are about 120,000 clones, over 75% of which are singletons. The sequenced sample was peripheral blood, obtained 28 days after the second dose of the MenACWY control vaccine. These receptors were collected from an adult who received the MenACWY meningococcal vaccine as a control.

This sequence joins TRBV29-1 and TRBJ2-1, with D uncertain. The CDR3 is 11 amino acids. Germline V gives CDR1 SQVTM, CDR2 ANQGSEA. The ends were cut back, 2 bases at V and 6 bases at J, with 5 bases in the middle. In DNA, the CDR3 is TGCAGCGTTGAAACGGTCAATGAGCAGTTCTTC. Encoded protein: CSVETVNEQFF.

The chain joins TRBV7-2 to TRBJ1-2, with TRBD1 identical over 7 bases. The CDR3 totals 17 residues. V was clipped by 2 bases and J by 4 bases; unmatched bases: 13. Germline V gives CDR1 SGHTA, CDR2 FQGNSA. The chain's CDR3 is CASSLYVRPPGGYGYTF. In DNA form, the CDR3 reads TGTGCCAGCAGCTTATACGTACGACCCCCAGGGGGCTATGGCTACACCTTC.

The chain links TRBV19 to TRBJ2-3; 9 positions agree with TRBD1. The V gene end was trimmed by 0 bases and the J gene end by 0 bases; junction bases not matched to a gene: 16. Germline CDR1 is LNHDA and CDR2 is SQIVND (reference sequence). This CDR3 region has 21 residues. In nucleotides, the CDR3 is TGTGCCAGTAGTATAGATTTGTGGACAGGGGTTAGCGATCTAAGCACAGATACGCAGTATTTT. Protein sequence: CASSIDLWTGVSDLSTDTQYF.

The chain combines TRBV10-1 with TRBJ2-1; possible D gene TRBD2, 6 bases. In germline, CDR1 is WNHNN, CDR2 SYGVQD (reference sequence). The CDR3 extends over 17 amino acids. Between the trimmed V and J ends, which lost 0 bases and 3 bases, there was a span of 15 bases. CDR3 bases: TGCGCCAGCAGTGAGTCGGGGCGGGGAGCCAACTACAATGAGCAGTTCTTC. Its protein product is CASSESGRGANYNEQFF.

The rearrangement links TRBV7-6 to TRBJ2-3; 7 nucleotides match TRBD2. J lost 6 bases, V lost 1 base, and 16 bases had no gene match. CDR1 is SGHVS and CDR2 is FNYEAQ in the germline V gene. CDR3 size: 18 residues. The CDR3 loop reads CASSLERSRLALMDTQYF. In DNA, the CDR3 is TGTGCCAGCAGCTTAGAACGATCTCGACTAGCCCTCATGGATACGCAGTATTTT. The whole variable domain, filled in from reference TRBV7-6 and TRBJ2-3, reads GAGVSQSPRYKVTKRGQDVALRCDPISGHVSLYWYRQALGQGPEFLTYFNYEAQQDKSGLPNDRFSAERPEGSISTLTIQRTEQRDSAMYRCASSLERSRLALMDTQYFGPGTRLTVL.

In its sample, this clone was seen once. This sequence joins TRBV19 and TRBJ1-5, with D perhaps matching TRBD1 (5 bases). The CDR3 length is 14 residues. Looked up from germline, CDR1 is LNHDA and CDR2 is SQIVND (reference sequence). V was pared by 6 bases and J by 2 bases, with 11 bases between. The CDR3 DNA sequence: TGTGCCAGTAGGCCACGGGGGGGCAATCAGCCCCAGCATTTT. It is translated as CASRPRGGNQPQHF.

The rearrangement uses TRBV28 and TRBJ2-7; 7 bases line up with TRBD1. The CDR3 loop spans 13 amino acids. Germline V lookup: CDR1 MDHEN, CDR2 SYDVKM. V was clipped by 5 bases and J by 4 bases; unmatched bases: 5. In nucleotides, the CDR3 is TGTGCCAGCAGTCCGACAGGGTTTTACGAGCAGTACGTC. Residues: CASSPTGFYEQYV.

The chain is built from TRBV7-8 and TRBJ2-3; 7 bases fit TRBD1. Germline values: CDR1 SGHVS, CDR2 FQNEAQ. The CDR3 has 15 residues. With 2 bases clipped from V and 11 bases from J, the junction kept 13 bases outside the gene matches. The CDR3 here is CASSLYGQADWEQYF. CDR3 DNA: TGTGCCAGCAGCTTATACGGACAGGCAGATTGGGAGCAGTATTTT.

The chain joins TRBV5-1 to TRBJ1-1; 11 bases fit TRBD1. V gave up 3 bases and J gave up 5 bases; unmatched junction bases: 12. The CDR3 is 17 residues long. Germline CDR1 reads SGHRS; CDR2 reads YFSETQ. CDR3 DNA: TGCGCCAGCAGCTCGGGACAGGGGGATGGGTTGAGGACTGAAGCTTTCTTT. Translating it yields CASSSGQGDGLRTEAFF.

This sequence joins TRBV13 and TRBJ2-5; TRBD1 might be the D (6 bases). This CDR3 region has 15 residues. Trimming removed 8 bases from V and 1 base from J, with 17 bases in between. Germline CDR1 and CDR2: PRHDT and FYEKMQ (reference sequence). The CDR3 bases are TGTGCCAGCGGGAAAGCTCAGGGGACCCAAGAGACCCAGTACTTC. Translating gives CASGKAQGTQETQYF.

J is TRBJ2-1 and V is TRBV13; tentatively, D is TRBD2 (6 bases). This CDR3 comprises 15 residues. V lost 5 bases and J 0 bases, leaving 11 bases between the germline ends. Germline lookup yields CDR1 PRHDT and CDR2 FYEKMQ (reference sequence). For the CDR3, the DNA is TGTGCCAGCAGCAGGACTATCAGCTCCTACAATGAGCAGTTCTTC. Translation gives CASSRTISSYNEQFF.

The V call is TRBV14, the J call TRBJ1-1; no clear D. Trimming took off 4 bases at V and 1 base at J, with 13 bases between the two ends. The CDR3 runs to 15 residues. Germline loops: CDR1 SGHDN, CDR2 FVKESK. The DNA for the CDR3 is TGTGCCAGCAGCCCGGATGGACGGAGGAACACTGAAGCTTTCTTT. Amino acid sequence: CASSPDGRRNTEAFF.